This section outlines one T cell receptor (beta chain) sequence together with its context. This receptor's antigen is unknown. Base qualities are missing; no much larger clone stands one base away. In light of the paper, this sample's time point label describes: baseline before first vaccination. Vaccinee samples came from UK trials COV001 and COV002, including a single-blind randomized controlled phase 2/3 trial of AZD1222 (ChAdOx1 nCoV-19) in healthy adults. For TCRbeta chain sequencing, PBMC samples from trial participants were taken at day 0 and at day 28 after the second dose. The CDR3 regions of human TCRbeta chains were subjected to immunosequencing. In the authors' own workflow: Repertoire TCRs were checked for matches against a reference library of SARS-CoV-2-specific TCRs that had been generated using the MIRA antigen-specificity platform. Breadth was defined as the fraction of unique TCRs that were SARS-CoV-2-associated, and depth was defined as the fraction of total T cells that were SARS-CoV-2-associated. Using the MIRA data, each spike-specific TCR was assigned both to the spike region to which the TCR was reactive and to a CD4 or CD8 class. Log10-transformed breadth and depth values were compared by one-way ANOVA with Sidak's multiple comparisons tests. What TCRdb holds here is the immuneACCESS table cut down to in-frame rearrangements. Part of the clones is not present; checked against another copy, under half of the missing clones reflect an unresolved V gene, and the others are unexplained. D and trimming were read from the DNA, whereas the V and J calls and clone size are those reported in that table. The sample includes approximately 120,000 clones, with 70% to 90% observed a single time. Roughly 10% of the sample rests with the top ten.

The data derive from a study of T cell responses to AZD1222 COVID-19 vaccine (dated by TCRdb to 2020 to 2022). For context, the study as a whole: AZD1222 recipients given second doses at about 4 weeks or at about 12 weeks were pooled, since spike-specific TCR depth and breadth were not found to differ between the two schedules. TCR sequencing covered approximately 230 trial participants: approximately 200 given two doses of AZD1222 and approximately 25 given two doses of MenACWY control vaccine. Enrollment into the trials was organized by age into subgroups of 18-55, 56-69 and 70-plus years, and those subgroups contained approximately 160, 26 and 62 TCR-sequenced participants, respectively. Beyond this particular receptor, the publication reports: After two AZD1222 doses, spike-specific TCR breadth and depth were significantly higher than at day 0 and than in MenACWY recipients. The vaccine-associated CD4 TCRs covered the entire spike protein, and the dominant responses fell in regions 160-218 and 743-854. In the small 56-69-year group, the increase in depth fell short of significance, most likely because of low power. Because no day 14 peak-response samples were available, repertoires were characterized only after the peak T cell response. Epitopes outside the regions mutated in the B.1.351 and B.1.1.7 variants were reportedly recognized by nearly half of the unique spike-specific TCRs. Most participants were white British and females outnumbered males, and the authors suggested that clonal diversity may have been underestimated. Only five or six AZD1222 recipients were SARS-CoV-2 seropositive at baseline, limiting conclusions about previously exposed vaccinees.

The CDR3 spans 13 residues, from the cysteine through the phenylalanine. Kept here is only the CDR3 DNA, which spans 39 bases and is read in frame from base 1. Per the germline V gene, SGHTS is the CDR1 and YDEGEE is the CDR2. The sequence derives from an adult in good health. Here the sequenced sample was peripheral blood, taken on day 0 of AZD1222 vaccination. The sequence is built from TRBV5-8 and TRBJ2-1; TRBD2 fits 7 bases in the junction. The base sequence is TGTGTGCTGGGCGGGAGTTCCTACAATGAGCAGTTCTTC. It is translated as CVLGGSSYNEQFF.